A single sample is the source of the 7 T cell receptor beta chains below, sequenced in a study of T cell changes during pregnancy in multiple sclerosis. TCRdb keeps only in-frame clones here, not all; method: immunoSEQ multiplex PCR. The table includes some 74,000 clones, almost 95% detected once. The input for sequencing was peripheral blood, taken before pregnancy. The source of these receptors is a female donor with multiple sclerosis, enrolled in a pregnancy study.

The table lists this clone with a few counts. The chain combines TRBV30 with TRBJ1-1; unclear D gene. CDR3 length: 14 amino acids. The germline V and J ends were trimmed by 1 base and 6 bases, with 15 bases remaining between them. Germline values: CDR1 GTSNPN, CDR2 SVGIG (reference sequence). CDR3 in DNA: TGTGCCTGGAGTGAGAAAGTGGAGTGGGCTGAAGCTTTCTTT. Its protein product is CAWSEKVEWAEAFF.

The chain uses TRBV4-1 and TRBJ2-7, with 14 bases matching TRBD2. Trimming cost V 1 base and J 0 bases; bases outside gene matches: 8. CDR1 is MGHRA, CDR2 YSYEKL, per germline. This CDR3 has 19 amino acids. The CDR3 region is CASSQALGGLAGDSYEQYF. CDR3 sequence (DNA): TGCGCCAGCAGCCAAGCTTTAGGGGGACTAGCGGGAGACTCCTACGAGCAGTACTTC.

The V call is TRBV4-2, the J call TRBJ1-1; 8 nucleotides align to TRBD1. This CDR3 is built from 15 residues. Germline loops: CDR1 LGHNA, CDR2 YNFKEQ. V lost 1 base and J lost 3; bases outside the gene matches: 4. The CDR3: CASSQVDREHTEAFF. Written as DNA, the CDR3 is TGTGCCAGCAGCCAAGTGGACAGGGAACACACTGAAGCTTTCTTT.

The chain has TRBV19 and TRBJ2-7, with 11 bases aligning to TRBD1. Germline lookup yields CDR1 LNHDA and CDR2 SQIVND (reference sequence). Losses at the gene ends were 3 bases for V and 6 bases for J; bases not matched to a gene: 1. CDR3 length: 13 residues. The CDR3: CASSIGTGGEQYF. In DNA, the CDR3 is TGTGCCAGTAGTATCGGGACAGGGGGCGAGCAGTACTTC.

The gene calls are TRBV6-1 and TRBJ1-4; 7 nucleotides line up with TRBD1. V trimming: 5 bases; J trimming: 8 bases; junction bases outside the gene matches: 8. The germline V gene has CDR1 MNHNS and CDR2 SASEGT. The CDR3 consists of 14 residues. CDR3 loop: CASSPGTETEKLFF. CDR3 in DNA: TGTGCCAGCAGTCCCGGGACAGAGACAGAAAAACTGTTTTTT.

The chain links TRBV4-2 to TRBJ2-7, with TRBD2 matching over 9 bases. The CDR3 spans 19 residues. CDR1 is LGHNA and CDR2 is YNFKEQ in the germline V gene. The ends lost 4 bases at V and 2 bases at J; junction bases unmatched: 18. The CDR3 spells CASSPSPAGGPSVTYEQYF. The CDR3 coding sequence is TGTGCCAGCAGCCCGTCGCCGGCGGGAGGGCCCTCTGTGACCTACGAGCAGTACTTC.

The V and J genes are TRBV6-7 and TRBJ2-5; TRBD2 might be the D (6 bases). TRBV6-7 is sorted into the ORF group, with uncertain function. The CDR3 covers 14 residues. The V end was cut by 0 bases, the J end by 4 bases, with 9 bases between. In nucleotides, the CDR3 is TGTGCCAGCAGTTACTCGGGAGGAGGAGAGACCCAGTACTTC. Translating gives CASSYSGGGETQYF.